One and the same sample provided the 20 T cell receptor beta chains below, sequenced in a study of shared clonotypes between healthy human individuals. Naive CD8 isolation took CD45RO-negative cells positively selected for CCR7 and excluded terminally differentiated effector memory CD45RA+ cells. This table comes from immunoSEQ multiplex PCR, and its TCRdb copy is limited to in-frame clones, with some not included. The data contain 1.5 million to 2.5 million clones, approximately 94% of them singletons. The sequenced sample was naive CD8+ T cells sorted from blood. The source of these receptors is a man aged 18 to 29 in good health.

This clone was seen just once. CDR3 sequence: CASSPLGDDTQYF. CDR3 sequence (DNA): TGCGCCAGCAGCCCACTAGGAGACGATACGCAGTATTTT. The genes are TRBV4-3 and TRBJ2-3; perhaps TRBD2 as D (5 bases). Trimming took 4 bases from V and 6 from J, leaving 11 bases between them. CDR1 LGHNA and CDR2 YSLEER come from the germline V gene. This CDR3 comprises 13 residues.

About this clone: The junction differs from germline at one of its ends, possibly a read error. J is TRBJ2-7 and V is TRBV6-1; D could derive from TRBD1 or TRBD2 (5 bases each). This CDR3 contains 16 residues. Looked up from germline, CDR1 is MNHNS and CDR2 is SASEGT. In DNA, the CDR3 is TGTGCCAGCAGCGAAGGCCCCATCACGGGACCTTACGAGCAGTACTTC. This encodes CASSEGPITGPYEQYF.

The chain employs TRBV4-2 and TRBJ2-5; no clear D gene. CDR3 length: 12 residues. Trimming took 0 bases from V and 4 from J, leaving 3 bases between them. In germline, CDR1 is LGHNA, CDR2 YNFKEQ. CDR3 sequence reads: CASSQEGETQYF. In DNA, the CDR3 is TGTGCCAGCAGCCAAGAAGGAGAGACCCAGTACTTC.

The J gene is TRBJ2-7, the V gene TRBV19, with TRBD1 matching over 7 bases. The CDR3 loop spans 15 amino acids. Per germline, CDR1 LNHDA and CDR2 SQIVND (reference sequence). J lost 3 bases, V lost 6 bases, and 11 bases had no gene match. The CDR3, as DNA: TGTGCCAGTAGCTATACAGGGGTGAAGGGCTACGAGCAGTACTTC. Translating it yields CASSYTGVKGYEQYF.

The chain has TRBV19 and TRBJ2-5; the match to TRBD2 covers 7 bases. J gave up 5 bases and V 1 base, and 10 bases lay outside the gene matches. Germline values: CDR1 LNHDA, CDR2 SQIVND (reference sequence). The CDR3 loop spans 16 amino acids. The CDR3 DNA sequence: TGTGCCAGTAGTATAGGTTCTGGACTAGAGTCGGAGACCCAGTACTTC. It is translated as CASSIGSGLESETQYF.

V is TRBV5-8 and J is TRBJ2-7; 7 bases map to TRBD1. The CDR3 totals 16 residues. Germline V CDR1 and CDR2: SGHTS, YDEGEE. The V gene end was trimmed by 4 bases and the J gene end by 1 base; junction bases not matched to a gene: 11. The CDR3 here is CASSRGQVIGSYEQYF. The CDR3 region has the DNA TGTGCCAGCAGCCGCGGACAGGTCATCGGGTCCTACGAGCAGTACTTC.

The chain couples TRBV7-8 to TRBJ2-7, with D perhaps matching TRBD1 or TRBD2 (7 bases each). Trimming took off 5 bases at V and 2 bases at J, with 34 bases between the two ends. CDR3 length: 21 residues. Per germline, CDR1 SGHVS and CDR2 FQNEAQ. Written as DNA, the CDR3 is TGTGCCAGCAGCGAGCCGGGACAGCCGACTAGCCATTGGATTATGACCTACGAGCAGTACTTC. It translates to CASSEPGQPTSHWIMTYEQYF.

The CDR3 region has the DNA TGTGCCAGCAGCCCTTGGGGGGGAGATGAGCAGTTCTTC. As protein: CASSPWGGDEQFF. The gene calls are TRBV14 and TRBJ2-1, with TRBD2 matching 7 bases. CDR3 length: 13 residues. V lost 4 bases, J lost 8 bases, and 5 bases stayed unmatched. Germline V gene lookup returns CDR1 SGHDN and CDR2 FVKESK.

For this clone: The sample contains more than one DNA sequence encoding this CDR3. The CDR3 is CASSLEGEYEQYF. CDR3 nucleotides: TGTGCCAGCAGCTTAGAGGGAGAGTACGAGCAGTACTTC. V is TRBV7-9 and J is TRBJ2-7; TRBD2 is a possible D gene (5 bases). Trimming left V 1 base short and J 4 bases short, with 8 bases between. Germline V lookup: CDR1 SEHNR, CDR2 FQNEAQ (reference sequence). This CDR3 has 13 amino acids.

The chain carries TRBV28 and TRBJ1-5, with 7 bases identical to TRBD1. Germline trimming cut 6 bases from V and 0 bases from J; bases unmatched to any gene: 2. CDR1 and CDR2 (germline): MDHEN, SYDVKM. The CDR3 is 14 residues long. The CDR3 loop is CASRQGYSNQPQHF. CDR3 nucleotides: TGTGCCAGCAGACAGGGGTATAGCAATCAGCCCCAGCATTTT. Based on the CDR3 plus reference TRBV28 and TRBJ1-5, the full variable domain is DVKVTQSSRYLVKRTGEKVFLECVQDMDHENMFWYRQDPGLGLRLIYFSYDVKMKEKGDIPEGYSVSREKKERFSLILESASTNQTSMYLCASRQGYSNQPQHFGDGTRLSIL.

This rearrangement joins TRBV30 to TRBJ2-1; a possible D gene is TRBD2 (6 bases). Germline assignment: CDR1 GTSNPN and CDR2 SVGIG (reference sequence). The CDR3 contains 10 residues. Trimming pared 6 bases from V and 10 bases from J, leaving 10 bases between. CDR3 sequence reads: CACRAGEQFF. CDR3 DNA: TGTGCCTGCCGCGCGGGGGAGCAGTTCTTC.

The CDR3 DNA reads TGTGCCAGTAGTATAGGAGCGGGAGATCCGTACTTC. It encodes CASSIGAGDPYF. This chain uses TRBV19 with TRBJ2-7, with 8 bases aligning to TRBD2. With V trimmed by 1 base and J by 12 bases, 5 bases remained unmatched. The germline V gene encodes CDR1 LNHDA and CDR2 SQIVND (reference sequence). The CDR3 totals 12 residues.

This chain connects TRBV19 to TRBJ1-1; 8 nucleotides agree with TRBD1. Germline V gene data show CDR1 as LNHDA and CDR2 as SQIVND (reference sequence). The length of the CDR3 is 15 residues. With 4 bases clipped from V and 3 bases from J, the junction kept 7 bases outside the gene matches. Written as DNA, the CDR3 is TGTGCCAGTAGTACCCGGACAGGGCCTTACACTGAAGCTTTCTTT. Translation: CASSTRTGPYTEAFF.

The chain combines TRBV7-9 with TRBJ2-5; tentative D call: TRBD1 (5 bases). V was clipped by 5 bases and J by 0 bases, with 13 bases between them. The CDR3 totals 15 residues. Germline V CDR1 and CDR2: SEHNR, FQNEAQ (reference sequence). CDR3: CASSPPWGHQETQYF. The DNA of the CDR3 is TGTGCCAGCAGCCCACCATGGGGCCACCAAGAGACCCAGTACTTC. The full variable domain, with the rest looked up from reference TRBV7-9 and TRBJ2-5, is DTGVSQNPRHKITKRGQNVTFRCDPISEHNRLYWYRQTLGQGPEFLTYFQNEAQLEKSRLLSDRFSAERPKGSFSTLEIQRTEQGDSAMYLCASSPPWGHQETQYFGPGTRLLVL.

The J gene is TRBJ1-5, the V gene TRBV4-1; D is possibly TRBD1 (5 bases). This CDR3 region has 16 residues. Trimming removed 6 bases from V and 7 bases from J, with 22 bases in between. Germline loops: CDR1 MGHRA, CDR2 YSYEKL. The CDR3 loop is CASREEAGFELQPQHF. Here the CDR3 DNA reads TGCGCCAGCAGGGAGGAAGCAGGGTTTGAACTCCAGCCCCAGCATTTT.

The chain links TRBV5-1 to TRBJ1-1; 8 bases fit TRBD1. Germline CDR1 and CDR2: SGHRS and YFSETQ. The CDR3 contains 14 residues. V trimming: 3 bases; J trimming: 5 bases; junction bases outside the gene matches: 6. In DNA, the CDR3 is TGCGCCAGCAGCTCCTATACAGGGGGAACTGAAGCTTTCTTT. Translating gives CASSSYTGGTEAFF.

The chain is built from TRBV7-9 and TRBJ1-1, with D unclear. This CDR3 is 12 amino acids long. The germline V and J ends were trimmed by 5 bases and 4 bases, with 8 bases remaining between them. Germline values: CDR1 SEHNR, CDR2 FQNEAQ (reference sequence). CDR3 DNA: TGTGCCAGCAGCATAGGGAGCACTGAAGCTTTCTTT. This encodes CASSIGSTEAFF.

This chain joins TRBV9 and TRBJ2-1, with 8 bases identical to TRBD2. Germline V gives CDR1 SGDLS, CDR2 YYNGEE. J was trimmed by 2 bases and V by 4 bases; bases with no gene match: 11. The CDR3 spans 17 residues. The CDR3 region is CASSLPLRGGTYNEQFF. CDR3 DNA: TGTGCCAGCAGCCTACCACTCCGCGGGGGGACCTACAATGAGCAGTTCTTC.

Turning to this clone: Other DNA sequences in the same sample also yield this CDR3. The chain employs TRBV7-9 and TRBJ2-3, with 9 bases lining up with TRBD1. The CDR3 has 14 residues. Losses at the gene ends were 5 bases for V and 4 bases for J; bases not matched to a gene: 4. The germline V gene has CDR1 SEHNR and CDR2 FQNEAQ (reference sequence). The CDR3 sequence: CASSPRQGADTQYF. For the CDR3, the DNA is TGTGCCAGCAGCCCACGACAGGGGGCAGATACGCAGTATTTT.

About this clone itself: At the DNA level, this CDR3 is encoded by other sequences in the same sample as well. V is TRBV2 and J is TRBJ2-7, with 7 bases identical to TRBD1. Germline-derived CDR1 and CDR2 are SNHLY and FYNNEI. CDR3 length equals 13 residues. V lost 5 bases and J lost 2; bases outside the gene matches: 3. For the CDR3, the DNA is TGTGCCAGCAGTTGGGGGACAGCCTACGAGCAGTACTTC. Translated, it gives CASSWGTAYEQYF.